Reported below is one T cell receptor (beta chain). Its antigen is undetermined. Libraries of TCR beta came from quantitative 5'-RACE with molecular barcodes. TCRdb re-derived calls from the 5' RACE reads in MiXCR, one entry per CDR3 protein. Altogether about 390,000 distinct CDR3 sequences are present, about 20% being singletons, with the ten largest covering around 16%. This sample is part of a study of CD8 T cells in ankylosing spondylitis. Findings and limits, study-wide: Seemingly characteristic of ankylosing spondylitis blood was a TCR beta motif consisting of several highly homologous variants. Within peripheral blood, clones linked to disease were CD8+ and relatively rare. Some of these motif variants have turned up before, in reports on reactive arthritis synovial fluid and blood.

Sequencing input: blood, either unsorted or a sorted T cell fraction (not recorded which). The receptor was derived from a male donor with ankylosing spondylitis.

CDR3 protein: CASSSRVDQPQHF. For the CDR3, the DNA is TGTGCCAGCAGTTCCAGGGTGGATCAGCCCCAGCATTTT. The chain combines TRBV28 with TRBJ1-5; possible D gene TRBD1, 5 bases. The V end lost 4 bases, the J end lost 5 bases, and 9 bases lay between the germline ends. Germline V gene data show CDR1 as MDHEN and CDR2 as SYDVKM. The CDR3 extends over 13 amino acids.